This T cell receptor beta chain emerged from a study of CD8 T cells in ankylosing spondylitis. Study-wide results and caveats: Blood from ankylosing spondylitis patients appeared to carry a characteristic eight-variant TCR beta motif. Disease-linked clones were reportedly significantly enriched in matched ankylosing spondylitis synovial fluid. Disease-linked clones displayed a CD8+ phenotype and appeared relatively rarely in peripheral blood.

TCRdb processed the 5' RACE reads anew with MiXCR; each CDR3 protein has one entry. The sample yields about 540,000 distinct CDR3 sequences, about 13% seen once. This clonotype was observed at least ten times. Its antigen is as yet unknown. Germline V lookup: CDR1 MGHRA, CDR2 YSYEKL. V was clipped by 2 bases and J by 5 bases, with 11 bases between them. The CDR3 is 14 residues long. This TCR was sampled from a male donor with ankylosing spondylitis. Sequencing was done on a sample of blood, either unsorted or a sorted T cell fraction (not recorded which). This rearrangement joins TRBV4-1 to TRBJ2-3; D ambiguous. CDR3 amino acids: CASSQKSAGDTQYF. The CDR3, as DNA: TGCGCCAGCAGCCAAAAGTCCGCCGGAGATACGCAGTATTTT.